This T cell receptor beta chain came from a study of shared clonotypes between healthy human individuals. It was CD45RO-negative cells, positively selected for CCR7, that made up naive CD8 cells, with terminally differentiated effector memory CD45RA+ cells excluded. Study results and limitations: Rarefaction gave evidence that sorted-subset sequencing remained incomplete despite large depth. In contrast to clonotypes shared by all four donors, non-shared clonotypes had lower generation probabilities.

The CDR3 extends over 18 amino acids. V lost 0 bases to trimming and J lost 5 bases; unmatched junction nucleotides: 11. A remark on this clone: Its cognate antigen is unknown.

Each cell subset's genomic DNA was divided evenly among several immunoSEQ plates. The method was immunoSEQ multiplex PCR; TCRdb's version includes in-frame clones alone and lacks a portion of them. The table records more than 2 million clones, just under 95% of them present only once. The rearrangement uses TRBV23-1 and TRBJ2-5; 11 bases fit TRBD2. TRBV23-1 carries the ORF label, with uncertain function. The clonotype was recovered from a man aged 18 to 30 in good health. Material for sequencing was naive CD8+ T cells sorted from blood. The CDR3 region has the DNA TGCGCCAGCAGTCAATCGTGCGATAGCGGGAGGGTAGGCGAGACCCAGTACTTC. Translated, it gives CASSQSCDSGRVGETQYF.